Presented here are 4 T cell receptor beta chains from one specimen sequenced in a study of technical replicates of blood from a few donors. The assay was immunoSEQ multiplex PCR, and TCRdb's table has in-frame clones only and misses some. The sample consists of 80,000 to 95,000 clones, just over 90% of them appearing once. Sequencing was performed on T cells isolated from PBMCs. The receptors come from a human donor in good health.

The CDR3 region has the DNA TGCGCCAGCAGCGTCTCCGGGGCCTACGAGCAGTACTTC. Translating gives CASSVSGAYEQYF. V is TRBV4-1 and J is TRBJ2-7; D might be TRBD2 (5 bases). CDR1 is MGHRA and CDR2 is YSYEKL in the germline V gene. Trimming pared 5 bases from V and 2 bases from J, leaving 10 bases between. The CDR3 is 13 amino acids.

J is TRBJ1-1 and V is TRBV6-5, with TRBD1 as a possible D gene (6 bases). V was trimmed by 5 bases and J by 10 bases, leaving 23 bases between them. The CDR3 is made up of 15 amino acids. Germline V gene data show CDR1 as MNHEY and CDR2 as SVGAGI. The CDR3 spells CASSSQGSSRLGAFF. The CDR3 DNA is TGTGCCAGCAGTAGTCAGGGGTCCTCTCGTTTAGGAGCTTTCTTT.

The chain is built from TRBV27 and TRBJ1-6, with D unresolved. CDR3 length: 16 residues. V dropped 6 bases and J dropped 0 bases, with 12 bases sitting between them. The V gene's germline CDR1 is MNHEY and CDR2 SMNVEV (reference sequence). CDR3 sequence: CASRPTPSSYNSPLHF. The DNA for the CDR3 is TGTGCCAGCAGACCCACTCCGAGCTCCTATAATTCACCCCTCCACTTT.

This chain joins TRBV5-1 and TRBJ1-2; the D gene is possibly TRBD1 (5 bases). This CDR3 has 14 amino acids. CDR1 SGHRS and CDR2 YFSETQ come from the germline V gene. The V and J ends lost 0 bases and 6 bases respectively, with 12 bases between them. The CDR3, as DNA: TGCGCCAGCAGCTTGGGCCAGGGATCGGATGGCTACACCTTC. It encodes CASSLGQGSDGYTF.